A single sample gave rise to the 9 T cell receptor beta chains below, sequenced in a study of shared clonotypes between healthy human individuals. Some clones are missing from TCRdb's copy, which holds only in-frame ones; the method was immunoSEQ multiplex PCR. The profile shows about 490,000 clones, about three quarters of them singletons. The specimen sequenced was PBMCs. The receptors were sampled from a woman aged 40 to 50 in good health. Some clones in this sample may be carry-over from other donors' samples.

This clone was seen a single time. This sequence joins TRBV2 and TRBJ1-5; D perhaps matches TRBD1 (6 bases). V was cut by 1 base and J by 5 bases, with 9 bases left in between. CDR1 and CDR2 (germline): SNHLY, FYNNEI. This CDR3 is built from 14 residues. CDR3 sequence (DNA): TGTGCCAGCAGTGAAGTGGGGGCGGATCAGCCCCAGCATTTT. This sequence encodes CASSEVGADQPQHF.

This clone was found a few times. The J gene is TRBJ2-7, the V gene TRBV9; D may be TRBD2 (5 bases). CDR3 length equals 15 residues. Trimming shortened V by 0 bases and J by 6 bases, and 16 bases separated the two germline ends. Germline V gene sequence: CDR1 SGDLS, CDR2 YYNGEE. CDR3 sequence: CASSVGRNPAGEQYF. DNA of the CDR3: TGTGCCAGCAGCGTAGGGAGAAACCCCGCGGGCGAGCAGTACTTC.

About this clone: A much larger clone lies one base from this, so it may be a read error. The chain uses TRBV18 and TRBJ1-1; D ambiguous. CDR1 KGHSH and CDR2 LQKENI come from the germline V gene. The CDR3 contains 13 residues. CDR3 region: CTSSPNWGTEAFF. Here the CDR3 DNA reads TGTACCAGCTCCCCTAATTGGGGCACTGAAGCTTTCTTT. Based on the CDR3 plus reference TRBV18 and TRBJ1-1, the full variable domain is NAGVMQNPRHLVRRRGQEARLRCSPMKGHSHVYWYRQLPEEGLKFMVYLQKENIIDESGMPKERFSAEFPKEGPSILRIQQVVRGDSAAYFCTSSPNWGTEAFFGQGTRLTVV.

The rearrangement uses TRBV5-4 and TRBJ2-3; D is perhaps TRBD2 (5 bases). CDR1 SGHNT and CDR2 YYREEE come from the germline V gene (reference sequence). CDR3 length equals 14 residues. Trimming pared 1 base from V and 4 bases from J, leaving 10 bases between. This chain's CDR3 is CASSLRGIADTQYF. Written as DNA, the CDR3 is TGTGCCAGCAGCTTGCGAGGGATCGCAGATACGCAGTATTTT. Combining the CDR3 with reference TRBV5-4 and TRBJ2-3 gives the whole variable domain ETGVTQSPTHLIKTRGQQVTLRCSSQSGHNTVSWYQQALGQGPQFIFQYYREEENGRGNFPPRFSGLQFPNYSSELNVNALELDDSALYLCASSLRGIADTQYFGPGTRLTVL.

The chain carries TRBV28 and TRBJ1-3; D perhaps matches TRBD1 (5 bases). Germline values: CDR1 MDHEN, CDR2 SYDVKM. The CDR3 has 16 residues. The V gene lost 2 bases and the J gene lost 2 bases, with 13 bases spanning the gap. CDR3 in DNA: TGTGCCAGCAGTTTAGGCGGGGCCTATGCTGGAAACACCATATATTTT. This translates into CASSLGGAYAGNTIYF.

The chain has TRBV7-9 and TRBJ2-3; 9 bases are shared with TRBD2. V lost 4 bases and J lost 5; bases outside the gene matches: 7. This CDR3 has 15 amino acids. In germline, CDR1 is SEHNR, CDR2 FQNEAQ (reference sequence). CDR3 bases: TGTGCCAGCAGCTCTAGCGGGATGGCCATAGATACGCAGTATTTT. Amino acids: CASSSSGMAIDTQYF.

The chain has TRBV2 and TRBJ2-6; D is unresolved. CDR1 is SNHLY, CDR2 FYNNEI, per germline. The V and J ends lost 0 bases and 2 bases respectively, with 5 bases between them. The CDR3 has 15 residues. The CDR3 region has the DNA TGTGCCAGCAGTGAAGCTAGGGCTGGGGCCAACGTCCTGACTTTC. Amino acids: CASSEARAGANVLTF.

As concerns this clone: This may be a read error: a much more frequent sequence differs by one nucleotide. Additional DNA sequences in this sample encode the identical CDR3. V usage is TRBV6-1 and J usage is TRBJ2-1, with a tentative D call TRBD2 (6 bases). This CDR3 region has 16 residues. Germline assignment: CDR1 MNHNS and CDR2 SASEGT. V was trimmed by 0 bases and J by 5 bases, leaving 14 bases between them. This CDR3 is CASSEAEGQGNNEQFF. The CDR3 DNA follows: TGTGCCAGCAGTGAAGCGGAGGGGCAGGGTAACAATGAGCAGTTCTTC.

This clone appeared once. This sequence joins TRBV5-1 and TRBJ2-7; 9 bases line up with TRBD2. Germline loops: CDR1 SGHRS, CDR2 YFSETQ. Germline trimming cut 0 bases from V and 6 bases from J; bases unmatched to any gene: 4. The CDR3 is 14 amino acids. The CDR3 region is CASSLVAGGPEQYF. CDR3 bases: TGCGCCAGCAGCTTGGTCGCGGGAGGGCCCGAGCAGTACTTC. Full variable domain (rest looked up from reference TRBV5-1 and TRBJ2-7): KAGVTQTPRYLIKTRGQQVTLSCSPISGHRSVSWYQQTPGQGLQFLFEYFSETQRNKGNFPGRFSGRQFSNSRSEMNVSTLELGDSALYLCASSLVAGGPEQYFGPGTRLTVT.